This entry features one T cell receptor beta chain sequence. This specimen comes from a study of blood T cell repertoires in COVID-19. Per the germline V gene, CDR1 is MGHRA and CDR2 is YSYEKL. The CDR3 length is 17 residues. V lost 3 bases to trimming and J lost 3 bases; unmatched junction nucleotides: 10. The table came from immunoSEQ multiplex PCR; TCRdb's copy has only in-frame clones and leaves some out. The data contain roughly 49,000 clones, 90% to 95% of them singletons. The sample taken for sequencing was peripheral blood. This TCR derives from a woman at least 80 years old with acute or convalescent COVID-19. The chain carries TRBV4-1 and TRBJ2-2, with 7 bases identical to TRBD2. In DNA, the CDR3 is TGCGCCAGCAGCCATTCCTCGCGGGAGAAATACACCGGGGAGCTGTTTTTT. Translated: CASSHSSREKYTGELFF.